What follows is one T cell receptor beta chain and its context. The table came from immunoSEQ multiplex PCR; TCRdb's copy has only in-frame clones and leaves some out. The table has fewer than 500,000 clones, around 90% seen once. This sample was taken from a study of blood T cell repertoires in COVID-19. The wider study: The United States, Italy and Spain supplied acute and convalescent COVID-19 samples.

This CDR3 is built from 13 residues. Between the trimmed V and J ends, which lost 6 bases and 7 bases, there was a span of 13 bases. The germline gives CDR1 MNHEY, CDR2 SVGAGI. Sequenced: PBMCs or T cells enriched from blood (not recorded which). This clonotype originated in a woman aged 18-29 years who had recovered from COVID-19. The genes are TRBV6-5 and TRBJ1-5; D remains unclear. Here the CDR3 DNA reads TGTGCCAGCAGCCAAGCGGATTTCCAGCCCCAGCATTTT. Amino acids: CASSQADFQPQHF.